This TCR beta chain is from a study of blood T cells in healthy people across ages. The authors ran a second PCR of roughly 7 to 11 cycles using a sample-barcoded 5' primer and a J-beta primer mix. Each CDR3 protein is one row after TCRdb ran MiXCR on the 5' RACE reads. Of a few hundred thousand distinct CDR3 sequences in the sample, roughly 29% were seen once. Each sample gave at least 6.5 million isolated PBMCs. Extraction of total RNA produced a minimum of 5 micrograms from each sample. Whole-study results and caveats: Greater diversity and more naive CD4+ cells were seen in long-lived donors than in aged donors.

Details on this clonotype: Its matching antigen is unknown.

This TCR was sampled from a woman in her 70s in good health. The specimen sequenced was blood.

CDR3 sequence (DNA): TGCAGTGCTAGGCCAGCGGGAGACGCCAAAAACATTCAGTACTTC. Translated: CSARPAGDAKNIQYF. The chain recombines TRBV20-1 with TRBJ2-4; TRBD2 matches at 8 bases. V was pared by 3 bases and J by 1 base, with 5 bases of the junction left unmatched. Looked up from germline, CDR1 is DFQATT and CDR2 is SNEGSKA (reference sequence). This CDR3 region has 15 residues.